This T cell receptor (beta chain) originates from a study of blood T cell repertoires in COVID-19. V shed 6 bases and J shed 0 bases, with 9 bases lying between them. Germline V gene sequence: CDR1 SNHLY, CDR2 FYNNEI. The CDR3 has 14 amino acids. Assay used: immunoSEQ multiplex PCR; TCRdb lists only in-frame clones, some missing. The data contain over 150,000 clones, approximately 86% of them singletons. The chain employs TRBV2 and TRBJ1-5, with D maybe TRBD1 (6 bases). The sequence was obtained from a woman aged 80 or over with COVID-19, enrolled during active disease. The specimen was peripheral blood. The CDR3 nucleotides read TGTGCCAGCAGCCCGGACAGTAGCAATCAGCCCCAGCATTTT. It encodes CASSPDSSNQPQHF.